This TCR beta chain appears in the sequencing data of a study of blood T cell repertoires in COVID-19. Measured with immunoSEQ multiplex PCR; TCRdb has only the in-frame clones, and not every one. The sample has roughly 350,000 clones, roughly 86% seen once. CDR3 length: 14 amino acids. The V end lost 4 bases, the J end lost 4 bases, and 14 bases lay between the germline ends. Looked up from germline, CDR1 is SGHDT and CDR2 is YYEEEE. This TCR came from a woman aged 70-85 years with COVID-19, enrolled during active disease. The material sequenced was peripheral blood. This rearrangement joins TRBV5-6 to TRBJ1-2; possible D gene TRBD1, 6 bases. Here the CDR3 DNA reads TGTGCCAGCAGCCTCCGGGGGGCACTCTATGGCTACACCTTC. Its protein is CASSLRGALYGYTF.